The 9 T cell receptor beta chains given below trace back to one sample, sequenced in a study of response to subunit inactivated influenza vaccine. TCRdb reprocessed the RT-PCR reads with MiXCR, giving one entry per CDR3 protein. The table lists hundreds of thousands of distinct CDR3 sequences, 14% of them singletons. The source was PBMCs from blood, collected less than 15 days before vaccination. The receptors here all came from a man in his fifties who received an inactivated influenza vaccine.

This clonotype was picked up many times. This chain uses TRBV4-2 with TRBJ2-3; D is unresolved. Looked up from germline, CDR1 is LGHNA and CDR2 is YNFKEQ. The V end was cut by 0 bases, the J end by 6 bases, with 4 bases between. The CDR3 loop spans 12 amino acids. This CDR3 is CASSQEGDTQYF. CDR3 nucleotides: TGTGCCAGCAGCCAAGAGGGCGATACGCAGTATTTT.

This clonotype has only a few counts. The chain joins TRBV4-1 to TRBJ2-7, with 12 bases fitting TRBD2. This CDR3 is 16 amino acids long. The germline CDR1 and CDR2 sequences are MGHRA and YSYEKL. The V segment lost 4 bases and the J segment 4 bases; nucleotides outside the gene matches: 8. The DNA of the CDR3 is TGCGCCAGCAGCCGATTCACTAGCGGGGGGTTTTACGAGCAGTACTTC. As protein: CASSRFTSGGFYEQYF.

In this sample, this clonotype turned up a few times. V and J are TRBV12-3 or TRBV12-4 and TRBJ2-7; TRBD1 is a possible D gene (5 bases). The CDR3 length is 15 residues. The V end was cut by 2 bases, the J end by 4 bases, with 15 bases between. CDR3 residues: CASSLWSRVPYEQYF. The CDR3 nucleotides are TGTGCCAGCAGTTTATGGTCCAGGGTGCCTTACGAGCAGTACTTC.

The V and J genes are TRBV27 and TRBJ2-1; tentatively, D is TRBD1 (6 bases). The CDR3 is 16 residues long. With 0 bases removed from V and 3 bases from J, the gap between germline ends came to 12 bases. CDR1 is MNHEY and CDR2 is SMNVEV in the germline V gene (reference sequence). CDR3 DNA sequence: TGTGCCAGCAGTTTATCTAGGACAGTGGGCTACAATGAGCAGTTCTTC. This translates into CASSLSRTVGYNEQFF.

The gene calls are TRBV9 and TRBJ1-2, with TRBD1 identical over 8 bases. Germline CDR1 SGDLS, CDR2 YYNGEE. The CDR3 runs to 15 residues. J was trimmed by 3 bases and V by 0 bases; bases with no gene match: 4. CDR3 loop: CASSVAGQAYYGYTF. Here the CDR3 DNA reads TGTGCCAGCAGCGTAGCGGGACAGGCCTACTATGGCTACACCTTC.

The chain has TRBV12-3 or TRBV12-4 and TRBJ2-5; perhaps TRBD1 as D (5 bases). The V and J ends lost 5 bases and 5 bases respectively, with 12 bases between them. CDR3 length: 13 residues. CDR3 sequence: CASSVQGSETQYF. The DNA of the CDR3 is TGTGCCAGCAGTGTCCAGGGATCGGAGACCCAGTACTTC.

This clonotype appeared a few times. V gene TRBV11-1 combines with J gene TRBJ2-6; TRBD1 matches 7 bases. The CDR3 runs 18 residues. Trimming cost V 4 bases and J 0 bases; bases outside gene matches: 9. Looked up from germline, CDR1 is SGHAT and CDR2 is FQDESV (reference sequence). The CDR3 coding sequence is TGTGCCAGCAGCTCCCCGGGACAGACAGTCTCTGGGGCCAACGTCCTGACTTTC. This encodes CASSSPGQTVSGANVLTF.

This clonotype was recorded once. The chain uses TRBV10-3 and TRBJ2-7; 9 bases align to TRBD1. From germline, CDR1 is ENHRY and CDR2 SYGVKD. The trim removed 11 bases at V and 6 bases at J, leaving 14 bases unmatched. This CDR3 comprises 14 residues. CDR3 loop: CAVMGTGQGGEQYF. The CDR3 nucleotides read TGTGCCGTCATGGGGACGGGACAGGGTGGCGAGCAGTACTTC.

CDR3 loop: CASSWDRGGLAEAFF. The DNA of the CDR3 is TGTGCCAGCAGCTGGGACAGGGGCGGTTTGGCTGAAGCTTTCTTT. The chain combines TRBV2 with TRBJ1-1; 10 nucleotides line up with TRBD1. The CDR3 is 15 residues long. The V gene's germline CDR1 is SNHLY and CDR2 FYNNEI. V trimming: 6 bases; J trimming: 6 bases; junction bases outside the gene matches: 10.